These T cell receptor beta chains were read from a single sample in a study of Ad26.COV2.S vaccination and SARS-CoV-2 variants. Using immunoSEQ multiplex PCR, the repertoire was profiled, and TCRdb retains in-frame clones only, with some absent. The table includes about 350,000 clones, 85% to 90% detected once. The sequences come from peripheral blood, collected in a trial of Ad26.COV2.S vaccine versus placebo. These receptors all come from a person between 18 and 60 years old who received the Ad26.COV2.S COVID-19 vaccine or a placebo. Both conserved end residues are part of each CDR3. The D gene is left open where the match is weak. Clone size, where shown, is once, few, many, or a class for clones that have expanded.

d_gene | abundance | j_gene | v_gene | CDR3aa | CDR3nt
TRBD1 | NA | TRBJ2-7 | TRBV19 | CASSMRTGDSYEQYF | TGTGCCAGTAGTATGAGGACAGGCGACTCCTACGAGCAGTACTTC
TRBD1 | many | TRBJ1-5 | TRBV7-9 | CASSSRGGQPQHF | TGTGCCAGCAGCTCCAGGGGGGGTCAGCCCCAGCATTTT
NA | NA | TRBJ1-3 | TRBV18 | CASSLGGNTIYF | TGTGCCAGCTCACTAGGAGGAAACACCATATATTTT
NA | NA | TRBJ1-2 | TRBV28 | CASSLAVYGYTF | TGTGCCAGCAGTTTAGCGGTATATGGCTACACCTTC
NA | NA | TRBJ1-6 | TRBV30 | CAWSVRGLWNNSPLHF | TGTGCCTGGAGTGTACGGGGTTTGTGGAATAATTCACCCCTCCACTTT
NA | NA | TRBJ1-4 | TRBV3-1/TRBV3-2 | CASSYQDPGEANEKLFF | TGTGCCAGCAGCTACCAAGACCCCGGGGAGGCGAATGAAAAACTGTTTTTT
TRBD1 | NA | TRBJ1-2 | TRBV28 | CASSLTSPGQGSAGYTF | TGTGCCAGCAGTCTAACATCACCGGGACAGGGATCGGCTGGCTACACCTTC
NA | NA | TRBJ2-2 | TRBV28 | CASSFTGSGGELFF | TGTGCCAGCAGTTTTACAGGGTCGGGCGGGGAGCTGTTTTTT
NA | NA | TRBJ1-2 | TRBV28 | CASSSPTGTYGYTF | TGTGCCAGCAGCTCTCCGACAGGCACCTATGGCTACACCTTC
NA | NA | TRBJ2-5 | TRBV2 | CASSELTGGFFEETQYF | TGTGCCAGCAGTGAACTGACAGGAGGCTTTTTTGAAGAGACCCAGTACTTC
NA | NA | TRBJ2-2 | TRBV24-1 | CATSAQRGNTGELFF | TGTGCCACCAGTGCCCAGCGTGGAAACACCGGGGAGCTGTTTTTT
NA | NA | TRBJ2-1 | TRBV28 | CASSLRGASGLSSYNEQFF | TGTGCCAGCAGTTTAAGGGGGGCTAGCGGCCTGAGCTCCTACAATGAGCAGTTCTTC
NA | NA | TRBJ2-5 | TRBV11-2 | CASSFDGMGQETQYF | TGTGCCAGCAGCTTCGACGGGATGGGCCAAGAGACCCAGTACTTC
TRBD1 | NA | TRBJ2-1 | TRBV28 | CASSLRPRDRDNEQFF | TGTGCCAGCAGTTTAAGGCCCCGGGACAGGGACAATGAGCAGTTCTTC
NA | NA | TRBJ2-2 | TRBV4-1 | CASSHPGGELFF | TGCGCCAGCAGCCACCCGGGGGGGGAGCTGTTTTTT
NA | few | TRBJ2-2 | TRBV5-1 | CASSRTGIALTGELFF | TGCGCCAGCAGCCGAACAGGGATAGCGTTAACCGGGGAGCTGTTTTTT
TRBD2 | NA | TRBJ2-5 | TRBV2 | CASSRGGLYQETQYF | TGTGCCAGCTCGCGGGGGGGTTTGTATCAAGAGACCCAGTACTTC
NA | NA | TRBJ2-7 | TRBV29-1 | CSVETEYYEQYF | TGCAGCGTTGAAACAGAATACTACGAGCAGTACTTC
NA | once | TRBJ2-1 | TRBV19 | CASRPGLFSYNEQFF | TGTGCCAGTAGACCGGGACTCTTCTCCTACAATGAGCAGTTCTTC
NA | NA | TRBJ2-4 | TRBV24-1 | CATSDSGTPEAKNIQYF | TGTGCCACCAGTGATTCAGGGACACCAGAGGCCAAAAACATTCAGTACTTC
NA | NA | TRBJ1-1 | TRBV25-1 | CASSQGRNTEAFF | TGTGCCAGCAGTCAGGGGCGGAACACTGAAGCTTTCTTT
NA | NA | TRBJ1-1 | TRBV11-2 | CASSSGMNTEAFF | TGTGCCAGCAGCTCCGGTATGAACACTGAAGCTTTCTTT
NA | NA | TRBJ2-6 | TRBV7-9 | CASSPGELGANVLTF | TGTGCCAGCAGCCCTGGGGAGTTGGGGGCCAACGTCCTGACTTTC
NA | NA | TRBJ2-3 | TRBV19 | CASSTGDPDTQYF | TGTGCCAGTAGTACGGGGGACCCCGATACGCAGTATTTT
NA | NA | TRBJ1-5 | TRBV5-1 | CASKEFPDSNQPQHF | TGCGCCAGCAAAGAGTTCCCGGATAGCAATCAGCCCCAGCATTTT
NA | once | TRBJ1-1 | TRBV3-1/TRBV3-2 | CASSQAVPTEAFF | TGTGCCAGCAGCCAAGCGGTCCCCACTGAAGCTTTCTTT
TRBD1 | NA | TRBJ2-7 | TRBV24-1 | CATSDGQGRSYEQYF | TGTGCCACCAGTGACGGACAGGGCAGGTCCTACGAGCAGTACTTC
TRBD1 | NA | TRBJ1-2 | TRBV3-1/TRBV3-2 | CASSQKDRGQHGYTF | TGTGCCAGCAGCCAGAAGGACAGGGGGCAACATGGCTACACCTTC
NA | NA | TRBJ2-1 | TRBV19 | CASSDGPQGYNEQFF | TGTGCCAGTAGTGACGGCCCGCAGGGATACAATGAGCAGTTCTTC
NA | NA | TRBJ1-4 | TRBV29-1 | CSVADEGFNEKLFF | TGCAGCGTTGCCGATGAGGGGTTTAATGAAAAACTGTTTTTT
NA | once | TRBJ2-6 | TRBV19 | CASSNSYSSGANVLTF | TGTGCCAGTAGCAACAGCTACAGCTCTGGGGCCAACGTCCTGACTTTC
NA | NA | TRBJ2-1 | TRBV5-1 | CASSLGGDNNEQFF | TGCGCCAGCAGCTTGGGCGGGGACAACAATGAGCAGTTCTTC
NA | few | TRBJ1-5 | TRBV4-2 | CASSQECESNQPQHF | TGTGCCAGCAGCCAAGAATGTGAAAGCAATCAGCCCCAGCATTTT
NA | NA | TRBJ1-4 | TRBV18 | CASSPRGEAGEKLFF | TGTGCCAGCTCACCACGTGGGGAGGCGGGAGAAAAACTGTTTTTT
TRBD1 | NA | TRBJ2-2 | TRBV5-1 | CASSLDWQGAHTGELFF | TGCGCCAGCAGCTTGGATTGGCAGGGGGCCCACACCGGGGAGCTGTTTTTT
NA | NA | TRBJ1-1 | TRBV6-5 | CASKPQMNTEAFF | TGTGCCAGCAAACCTCAGATGAACACTGAAGCTTTCTTT
TRBD2 | NA | TRBJ2-3 | TRBV7-9 | CASSFPSGYTDTQYF | TGTGCCAGCAGCTTTCCTAGCGGTTACACAGATACGCAGTATTTT
NA | NA | TRBJ1-3 | TRBV15 | CATSRDHGGAGNTIYF | TGTGCCACCAGCAGAGATCACGGCGGAGCTGGAAACACCATATATTTT
NA | NA | TRBJ2-5 | TRBV24-1 | CATSDLYQETQYF | TGTGCCACCAGTGATTTGTACCAAGAGACCCAGTACTTC
TRBD2 | NA | TRBJ2-7 | TRBV9 | CASSPSSGGGEQYF | TGTGCCAGCAGCCCGAGTTCGGGAGGAGGAGAGCAGTACTTC
TRBD2 | few | TRBJ2-1 | TRBV25-1 | CASSEVGGAHNEQFF | TGTGCCAGCAGTGAGGTGGGAGGGGCGCACAATGAGCAGTTCTTC
NA | NA | TRBJ1-5 | TRBV3-1/TRBV3-2 | CASSQVSGQPQHF | TGTGCCAGCAGCCAAGTTTCCGGTCAGCCCCAGCATTTT
NA | NA | TRBJ2-3 | TRBV29-1 | CSVETGIHYTQYF | TGCAGCGTTGAAACAGGGATACACTATACGCAGTATTTT
TRBD2 | NA | TRBJ2-7 | TRBV19 | CASSILAGSTEQYF | TGTGCCAGTAGTATTCTAGCGGGATCCACCGAGCAGTACTTC
NA | NA | TRBJ2-1 | TRBV29-1 | CSVTMSGAADEQFF | TGCAGCGTTACTATGTCGGGAGCAGCGGATGAGCAGTTCTTC
TRBD1 | few | TRBJ2-4 | TRBV5-1 | CASSLTRTGGSANIQYF | TGCGCCAGCAGCTTGACCCGGACAGGGGGCAGTGCGAACATTCAGTACTTC
TRBD2 | NA | TRBJ2-1 | TRBV6-5 | CASRGASGHNEQFF | TGTGCCAGCAGGGGAGCTAGCGGTCACAATGAGCAGTTCTTC
NA | NA | TRBJ1-1 | TRBV5-4 | CASRQQESTEAFF | TGTGCCAGCAGACAACAAGAGAGCACTGAAGCTTTCTTT
NA | NA | TRBJ2-1 | TRBV19 | CASSRTVNNEQFF | TGTGCCAGTAGTAGGACAGTAAACAATGAGCAGTTCTTC
NA | once | TRBJ1-6 | TRBV7-9 | CASSSGSTYNSPLHF | TGTGCCAGCAGCTCGGGGTCAACCTATAATTCACCCCTCCACTTT
TRBD1 | NA | TRBJ1-2 | TRBV28 | CASSMTGGRYGYTF | TGTGCCAGCAGTATGACAGGGGGCCGGTATGGCTACACCTTC
TRBD1 | NA | TRBJ2-2 | TRBV28 | CASGAPGQGAGELFF | TGTGCCAGCGGAGCTCCGGGACAGGGCGCCGGGGAGCTGTTTTTT
NA | NA | TRBJ1-5 | TRBV4-2 | CASSPERIGDDQPQHF | TGTGCCAGCAGCCCGGAGCGTATCGGGGATGATCAGCCCCAGCATTTT
TRBD1 | NA | TRBJ2-1 | TRBV5-1 | CASSQQGAQYNEQFF | TGCGCCAGCAGCCAACAGGGGGCCCAATACAATGAGCAGTTCTTC